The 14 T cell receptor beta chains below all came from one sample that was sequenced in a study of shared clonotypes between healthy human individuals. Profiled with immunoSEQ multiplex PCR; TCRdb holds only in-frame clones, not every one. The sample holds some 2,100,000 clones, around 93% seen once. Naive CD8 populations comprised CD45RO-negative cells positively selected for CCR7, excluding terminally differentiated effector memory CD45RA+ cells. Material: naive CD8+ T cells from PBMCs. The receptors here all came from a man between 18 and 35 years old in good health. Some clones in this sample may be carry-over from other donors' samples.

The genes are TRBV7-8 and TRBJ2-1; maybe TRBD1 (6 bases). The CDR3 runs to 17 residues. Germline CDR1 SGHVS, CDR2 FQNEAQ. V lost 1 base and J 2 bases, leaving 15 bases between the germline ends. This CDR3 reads CASSLERGQRPYNEQFF. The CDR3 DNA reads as TGTGCCAGCAGCTTAGAGCGCGGACAGAGACCCTACAATGAGCAGTTCTTC.

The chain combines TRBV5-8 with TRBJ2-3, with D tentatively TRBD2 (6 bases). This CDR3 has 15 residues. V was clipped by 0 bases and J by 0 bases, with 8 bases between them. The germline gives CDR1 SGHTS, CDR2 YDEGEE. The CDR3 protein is CASSLGTTSTDTQYF. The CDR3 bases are TGTGCCAGCAGCTTGGGGACTACGAGCACAGATACGCAGTATTTT.

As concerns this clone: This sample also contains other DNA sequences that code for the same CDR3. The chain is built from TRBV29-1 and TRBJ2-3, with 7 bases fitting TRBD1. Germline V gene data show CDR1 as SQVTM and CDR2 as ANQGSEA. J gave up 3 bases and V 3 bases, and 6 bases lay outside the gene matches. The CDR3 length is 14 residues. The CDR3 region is CSVDLTGPTDTQYF. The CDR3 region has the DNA TGCAGCGTTGATCTGACAGGGCCTACAGATACGCAGTATTTT.

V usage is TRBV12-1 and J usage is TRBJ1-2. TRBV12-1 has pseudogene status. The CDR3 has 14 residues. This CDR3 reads CASIDPGGGYGYTF. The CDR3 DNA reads TGTGCCAGCATCGATCCAGGGGGGGGCTATGGCTACACCTTC.

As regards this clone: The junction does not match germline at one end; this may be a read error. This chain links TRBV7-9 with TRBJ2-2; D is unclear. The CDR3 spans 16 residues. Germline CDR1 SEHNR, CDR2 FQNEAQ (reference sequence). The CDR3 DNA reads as TGTGCCGGCAGCTTACCTCGTGACCCATTCACCGGGGAGCTGTTTTTT. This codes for CAGSLPRDPFTGELFF.

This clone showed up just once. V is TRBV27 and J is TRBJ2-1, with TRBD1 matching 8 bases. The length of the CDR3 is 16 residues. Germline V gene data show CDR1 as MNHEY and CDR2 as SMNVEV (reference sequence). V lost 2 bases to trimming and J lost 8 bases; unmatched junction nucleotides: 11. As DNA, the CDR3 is TGTGCCAGCAGTTTAGGGGTGACAGGGGCTTGGGATGAGCAGTTCTTC. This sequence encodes CASSLGVTGAWDEQFF.

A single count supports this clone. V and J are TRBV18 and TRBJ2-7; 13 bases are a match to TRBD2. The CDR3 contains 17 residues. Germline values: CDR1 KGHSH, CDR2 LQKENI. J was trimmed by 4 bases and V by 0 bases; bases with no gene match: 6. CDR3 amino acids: CASSPPGLAGTLYEQYF. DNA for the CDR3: TGTGCCAGCTCACCACCGGGACTAGCGGGAACTTTGTACGAGCAGTACTTC.

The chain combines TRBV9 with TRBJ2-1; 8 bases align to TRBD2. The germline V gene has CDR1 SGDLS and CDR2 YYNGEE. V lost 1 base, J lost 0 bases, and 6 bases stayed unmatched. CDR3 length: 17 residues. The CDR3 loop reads CASSVSPAGDSYNEQFF. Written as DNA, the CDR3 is TGTGCCAGCAGCGTATCCCCAGCGGGAGACTCCTACAATGAGCAGTTCTTC.

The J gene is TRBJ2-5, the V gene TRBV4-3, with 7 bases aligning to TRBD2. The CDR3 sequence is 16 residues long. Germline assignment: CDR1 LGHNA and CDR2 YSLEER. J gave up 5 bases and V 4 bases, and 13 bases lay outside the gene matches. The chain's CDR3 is CASSPGTTRELETQYF. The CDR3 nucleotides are TGCGCCAGCAGCCCCGGGACTACCCGGGAGTTGGAGACCCAGTACTTC.

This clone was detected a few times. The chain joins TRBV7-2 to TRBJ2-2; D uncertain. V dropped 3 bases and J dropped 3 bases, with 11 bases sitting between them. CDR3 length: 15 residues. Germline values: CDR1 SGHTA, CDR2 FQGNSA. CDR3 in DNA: TGTGCCAGCAGCTTGTCTCCGGGTCACACCGGGGAGCTGTTTTTT. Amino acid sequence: CASSLSPGHTGELFF.

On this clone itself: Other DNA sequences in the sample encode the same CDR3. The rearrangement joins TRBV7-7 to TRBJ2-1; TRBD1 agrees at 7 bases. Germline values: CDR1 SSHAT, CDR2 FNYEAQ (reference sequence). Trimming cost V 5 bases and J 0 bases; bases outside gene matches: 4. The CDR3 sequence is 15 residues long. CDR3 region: CASSLDRSSYNEQFF. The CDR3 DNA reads TGTGCCAGCAGCCTGGACAGGAGCTCCTACAATGAGCAGTTCTTC.

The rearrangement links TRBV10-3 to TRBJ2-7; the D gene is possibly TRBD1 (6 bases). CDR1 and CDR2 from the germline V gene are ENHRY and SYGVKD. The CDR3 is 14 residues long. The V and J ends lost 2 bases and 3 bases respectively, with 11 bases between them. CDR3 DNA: TGTGCCATCAGTGAGAGGACAGAGATCTACGAGCAGTACTTC. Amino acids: CAISERTEIYEQYF.

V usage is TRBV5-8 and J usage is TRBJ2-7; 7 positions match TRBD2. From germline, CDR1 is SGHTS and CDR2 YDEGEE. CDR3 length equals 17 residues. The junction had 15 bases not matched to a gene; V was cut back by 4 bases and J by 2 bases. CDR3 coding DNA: TGTGCCAGCAGCACTCCTCTAGCGGCTCCGACGCCCTACGAGCAGTACTTC. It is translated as CASSTPLAAPTPYEQYF.

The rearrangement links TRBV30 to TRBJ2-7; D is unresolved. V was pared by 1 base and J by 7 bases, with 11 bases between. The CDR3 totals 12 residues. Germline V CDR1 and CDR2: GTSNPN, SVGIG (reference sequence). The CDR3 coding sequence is TGTGCCTGGAGTGGGTCAGTCTGGGAGCAGTACTTC. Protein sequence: CAWSGSVWEQYF.